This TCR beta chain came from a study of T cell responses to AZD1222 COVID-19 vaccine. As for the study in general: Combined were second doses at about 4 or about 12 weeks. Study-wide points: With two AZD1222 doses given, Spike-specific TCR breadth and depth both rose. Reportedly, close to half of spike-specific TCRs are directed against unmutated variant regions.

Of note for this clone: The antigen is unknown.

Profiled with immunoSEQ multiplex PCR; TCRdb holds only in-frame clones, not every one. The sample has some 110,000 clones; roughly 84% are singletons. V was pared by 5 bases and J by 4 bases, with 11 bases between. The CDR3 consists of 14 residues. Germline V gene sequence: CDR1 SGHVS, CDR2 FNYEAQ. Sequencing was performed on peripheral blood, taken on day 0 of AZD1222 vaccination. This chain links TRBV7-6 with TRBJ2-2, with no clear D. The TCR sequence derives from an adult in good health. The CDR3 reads CASSQDQFTGELFF. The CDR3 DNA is TGTGCCAGCAGCCAGGACCAATTCACCGGGGAGCTGTTTTTT.